This TCR beta chain was identified in a study of blood T cell repertoires in COVID-19. Overall study context: COVID-19 samples, acute and convalescent, were from the United States, Italy and Spain. Nucleic acid was either cDNA or gDNA, and it came from T cells, B-cell-depleted T cells, or PBMCs.

V was trimmed by 0 bases and J by 7 bases, leaving 13 bases between them. Germline V gene data show CDR1 as LGHNA and CDR2 as YNFKEQ. This CDR3 spans 14 amino acids. This clone has just one count. Here immunoSEQ multiplex PCR was the method, and the copy in TCRdb shows in-frame clones only, minus some. The repertoire has under 150,000 clones, approximately 80% of them found once; the top ten carry about a tenth. V and J are TRBV4-2 and TRBJ2-7; D may be TRBD2 (6 bases). The sample was peripheral blood. This TCR was sampled from a man in his forties or fifties with active or convalescent COVID-19. The chain's CDR3 is CASSQEREGREQYF. CDR3 in DNA: TGTGCCAGCAGCCAAGAAAGGGAAGGGAGGGAGCAGTACTTC.